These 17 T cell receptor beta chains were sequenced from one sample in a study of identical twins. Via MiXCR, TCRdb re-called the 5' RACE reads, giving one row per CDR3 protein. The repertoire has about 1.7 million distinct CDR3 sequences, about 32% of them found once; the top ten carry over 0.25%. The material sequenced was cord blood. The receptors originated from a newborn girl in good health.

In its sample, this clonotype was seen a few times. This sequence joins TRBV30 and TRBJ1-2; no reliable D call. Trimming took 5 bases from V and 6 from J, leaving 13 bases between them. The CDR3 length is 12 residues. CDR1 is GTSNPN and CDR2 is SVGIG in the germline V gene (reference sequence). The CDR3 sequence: CAWEDILHGYTF. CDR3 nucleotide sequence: TGTGCCTGGGAAGACATTCTACATGGCTACACCTTC. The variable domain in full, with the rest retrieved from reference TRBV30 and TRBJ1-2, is SQTIHQWPATLVQPVGSPLSLECTVEGTSNPNLYWYRQAAGRGLQLLFYSVGIGQISSEVPQNLSASRPQDRQFILSSKKLLLSDSGFYLCAWEDILHGYTFGSGTRLTVV.

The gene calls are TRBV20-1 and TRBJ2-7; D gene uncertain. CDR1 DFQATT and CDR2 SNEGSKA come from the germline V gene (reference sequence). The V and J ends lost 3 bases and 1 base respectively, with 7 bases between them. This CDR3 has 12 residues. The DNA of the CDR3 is TGCAGTGCTAGGGTACAGTCCTACGAGCAGTACTTC. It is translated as CSARVQSYEQYF.

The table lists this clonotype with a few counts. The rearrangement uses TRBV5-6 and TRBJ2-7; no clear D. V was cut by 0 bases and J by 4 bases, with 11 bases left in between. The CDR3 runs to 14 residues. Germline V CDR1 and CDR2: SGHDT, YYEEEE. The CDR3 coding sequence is TGTGCCAGCAGCTTGGAGGTGGGCATTTACGAGCAGTACTTC. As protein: CASSLEVGIYEQYF. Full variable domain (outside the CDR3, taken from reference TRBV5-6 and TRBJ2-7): DAGVTQSPTHLIKTRGQQVTLRCSPKSGHDTVSWYQQALGQGPQFIFQYYEEEERQRGNFPDRFSGHQFPNYSSELNVNALLLGDSALYLCASSLEVGIYEQYFGPGTRLTVT.

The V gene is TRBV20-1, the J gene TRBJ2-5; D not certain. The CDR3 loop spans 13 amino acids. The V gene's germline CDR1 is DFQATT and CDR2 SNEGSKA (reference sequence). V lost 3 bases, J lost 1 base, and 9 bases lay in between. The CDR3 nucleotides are TGCAGTGCTAGGCCTCCCTCCCAAGAGACCCAGTACTTC. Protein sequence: CSARPPSQETQYF.

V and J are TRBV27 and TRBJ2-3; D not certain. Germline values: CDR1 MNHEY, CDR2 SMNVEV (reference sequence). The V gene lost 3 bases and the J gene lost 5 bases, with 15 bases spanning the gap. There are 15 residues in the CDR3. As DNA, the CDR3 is TGTGCCAGCAGTTTGTCACTGGACCCCCGAGATACGCAGTATTTT. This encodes CASSLSLDPRDTQYF.

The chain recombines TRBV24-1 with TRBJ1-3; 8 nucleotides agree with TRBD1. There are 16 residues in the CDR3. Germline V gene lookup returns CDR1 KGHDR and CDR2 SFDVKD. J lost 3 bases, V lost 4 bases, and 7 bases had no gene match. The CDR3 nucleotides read TGTGCCACCAGTGACCACCGACAGGGGCGTGGAAACACCATATATTTT. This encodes CATSDHRQGRGNTIYF.

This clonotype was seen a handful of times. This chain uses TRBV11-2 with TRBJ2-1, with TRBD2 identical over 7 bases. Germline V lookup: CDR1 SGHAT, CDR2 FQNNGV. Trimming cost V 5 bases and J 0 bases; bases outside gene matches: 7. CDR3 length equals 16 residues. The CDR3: CASSPSGTISYNEQFF. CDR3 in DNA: TGTGCCAGCAGCCCTAGCGGAACGATCTCCTACAATGAGCAGTTCTTC.

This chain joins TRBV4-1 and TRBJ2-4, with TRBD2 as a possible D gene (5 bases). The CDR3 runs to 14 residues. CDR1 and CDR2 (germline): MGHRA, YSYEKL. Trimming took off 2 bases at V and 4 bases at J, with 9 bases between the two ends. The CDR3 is CASSQFPGKNIQYF. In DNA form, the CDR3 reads TGCGCCAGCAGCCAATTTCCGGGGAAAAACATTCAGTACTTC.

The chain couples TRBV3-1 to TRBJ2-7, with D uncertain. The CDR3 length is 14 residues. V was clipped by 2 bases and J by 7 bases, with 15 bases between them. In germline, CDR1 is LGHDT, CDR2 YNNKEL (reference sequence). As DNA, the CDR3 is TGTGCCAGCAGCCAACTTGGGTACCACAATGAGCAGTACTTC. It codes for CASSQLGYHNEQYF.

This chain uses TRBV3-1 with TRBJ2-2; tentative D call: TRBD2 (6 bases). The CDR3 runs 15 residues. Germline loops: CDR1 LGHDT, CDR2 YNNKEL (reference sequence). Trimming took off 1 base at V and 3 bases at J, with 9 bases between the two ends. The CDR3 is CASSQVGTHTGELFF. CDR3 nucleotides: TGTGCCAGCAGCCAAGTGGGGACTCACACCGGGGAGCTGTTTTTT. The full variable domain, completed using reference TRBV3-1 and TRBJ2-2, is DTAVSQTPKYLVTQMGNDKSIKCEQNLGHDTMYWYKQDSKKFLKIMFSYNNKELIINETVPNRFSPKSPDKAHLNLHINSLELGDSAVYFCASSQVGTHTGELFFGEGSRLTVL.

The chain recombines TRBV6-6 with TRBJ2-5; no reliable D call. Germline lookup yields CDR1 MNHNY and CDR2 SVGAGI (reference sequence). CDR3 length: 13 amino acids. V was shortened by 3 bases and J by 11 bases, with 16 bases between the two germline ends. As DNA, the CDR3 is TGTGCCAGCAGTTATGCTGGCAACAATGAGCAGTACTTC. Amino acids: CASSYAGNNEQYF.

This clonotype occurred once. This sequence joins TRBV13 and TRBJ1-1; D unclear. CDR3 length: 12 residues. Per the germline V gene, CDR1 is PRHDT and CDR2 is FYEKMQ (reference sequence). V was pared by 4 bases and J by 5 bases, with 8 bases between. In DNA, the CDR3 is TGTGCCAGCAGCTCCCTGCGGACTGAAGCTTTCTTT. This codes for CASSSLRTEAFF.

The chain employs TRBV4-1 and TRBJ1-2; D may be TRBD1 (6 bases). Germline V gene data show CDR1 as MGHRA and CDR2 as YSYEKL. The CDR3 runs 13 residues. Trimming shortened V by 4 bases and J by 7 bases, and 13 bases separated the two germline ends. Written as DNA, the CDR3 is TGCGCCAGCAGCCGTTCAAACAGGGCTGGCTACACCTTC. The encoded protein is CASSRSNRAGYTF.

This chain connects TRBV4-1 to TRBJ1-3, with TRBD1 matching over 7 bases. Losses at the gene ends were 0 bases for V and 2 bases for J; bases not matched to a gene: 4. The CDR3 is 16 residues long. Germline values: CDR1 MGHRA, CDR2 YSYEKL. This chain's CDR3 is CASSQDLGQAGNTIYF. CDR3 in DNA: TGCGCCAGCAGCCAAGATCTCGGACAGGCTGGAAACACCATATATTTT.

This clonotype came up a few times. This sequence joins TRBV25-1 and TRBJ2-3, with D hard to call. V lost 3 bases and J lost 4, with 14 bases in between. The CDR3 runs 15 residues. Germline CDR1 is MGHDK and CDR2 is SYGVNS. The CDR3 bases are TGTGCCAGCAGTGACCCCCGGGTTGACGCAGATACGCAGTATTTT. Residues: CASSDPRVDADTQYF.

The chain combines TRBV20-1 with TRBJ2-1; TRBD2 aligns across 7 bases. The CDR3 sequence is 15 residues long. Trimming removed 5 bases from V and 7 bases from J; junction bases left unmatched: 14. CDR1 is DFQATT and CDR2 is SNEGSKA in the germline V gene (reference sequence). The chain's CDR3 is CSAVRSSGWGNEQFF. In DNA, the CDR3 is TGCAGTGCTGTGAGGAGTAGCGGGTGGGGGAATGAGCAGTTCTTC.

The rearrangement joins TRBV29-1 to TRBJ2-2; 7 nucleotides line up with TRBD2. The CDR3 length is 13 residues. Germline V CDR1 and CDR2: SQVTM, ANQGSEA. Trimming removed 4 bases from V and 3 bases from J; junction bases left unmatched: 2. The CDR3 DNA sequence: TGCAGCGTTGGGACTAGATACACCGGGGAGCTGTTTTTT. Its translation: CSVGTRYTGELFF.